These T cell receptor beta chains were read from a single sample in a study of regulatory T cells in long-lasting Graves disease. MiXCR was run by TCRdb on the multiplex PCR reads, yielding one entry per CDR3 protein. The table includes about 350,000 distinct CDR3 sequences, 15% to 20% detected once. These records were also assigned to another study, of T cells in Graves' hyperthyroidism and ophthalmopathy.

Source: peripheral blood mononuclear cells (PBMCs), taken at new diagnosis, from a patient treated with antithyroid drugs. The receptor set was obtained from a woman aged 18-35 years with Graves disease. The CDR3 runs from the conserved cysteine through the conserved F or W. A D gene is named only where the DNA matches it firmly. Clone size is shown for a subset of rows, as once, few, many or a class of expanded clone.

TRBV11-1	.	13	TRBJ1-5	.	CASSPGHNQPQHF	TGTGCCAGCAGCCCCGGACATAATCAGCCCCAGCATTTT
TRBV29-1	.	15	TRBJ2-2	TRBD1	CSVLGETGGPGELFF	TGCAGCGTTCTAGGAGAGACAGGGGGCCCCGGGGAGCTGTTTTTT
TRBV7-9	.	17	TRBJ2-6	TRBD1	CASSPTTGLSGANVLTF	TGTGCCAGCAGCCCGACGACAGGGCTCTCCGGGGCCAACGTCCTGACTTTC
TRBV5-1	many	19	TRBJ2-2	TRBD1	CASFLFPGPRQGSTGELFF	TGCGCCAGCTTTCTTTTTCCCGGTCCCAGACAGGGGAGTACCGGGGAGCTGTTTTTT
TRBV3-1	many	15	TRBJ2-5	TRBD2	CASTSLAGVVETQYF	TGTGCCAGCACGAGTTTAGCGGGAGTGGTGGAGACCCAGTACTTC
TRBV3-1	few	13	TRBJ2-5	.	CASSRYRRETQYF	TGTGCCAGCAGCCGGTACCGACGCGAGACCCAGTACTTC
TRBV4-1	few	15	TRBJ2-5	.	CASSQEDLARETQYF	TGCGCCAGCAGCCAAGAGGACCTGGCCCGAGAGACCCAGTACTTC
TRBV7-2	.	15	TRBJ1-3	.	CASSYVPPSGNTIYF	TGTGCCAGCAGCTATGTACCCCCCTCTGGAAACACCATATATTTT
TRBV4-1	.	16	TRBJ2-1	.	CASSQTVAVIGFEQFF	TGCGCCAGCAGCCAGACGGTGGCGGTGATAGGCTTTGAGCAGTTCTTC
TRBV3-1	many	15	TRBJ2-7	.	CASSQRGLPSGEQYF	TGTGCCAGCAGCCAACGCGGACTCCCCTCCGGGGAGCAGTACTTC
TRBV5-5	.	13	TRBJ1-2	.	CASSLIGAQGYTF	TGTGCCAGCAGCTTGATAGGGGCGCAAGGCTACACCTTC
TRBV20-1	.	14	TRBJ2-5	.	CSARDQGWQETQYF	TGCAGTGCTAGAGACCAGGGTTGGCAAGAGACCCAGTACTTC
TRBV15	many	16	TRBJ2-7	TRBD2	CATSRGDSGRPYEQYF	TGTGCCACCAGCAGGGGGGATAGCGGGAGACCCTACGAGCAGTACTTC
TRBV28	many	13	TRBJ2-7	.	CASSLVRVHEQYF	TGTGCCAGCAGTTTGGTCAGGGTCCACGAGCAGTACTTC
TRBV10-3	.	18	TRBJ2-6	TRBD1	CAIKSEQGQFSGANVLTF	TGTGCCATCAAGTCAGAACAGGGGCAATTCTCTGGGGCCAACGTCCTGACTTTC
TRBV7-2	few	15	TRBJ2-1	TRBD2	CASSSQAGAYNEQFF	TGTGCCAGCAGCTCCCAAGCGGGAGCTTACAATGAGCAGTTCTTC
TRBV7-3	many	15	TRBJ1-4	TRBD1	CASSSTGSRNEKLFF	TGTGCCAGCAGCTCGACAGGGTCAAGAAATGAAAAACTGTTTTTT
TRBV5-1	many	13	TRBJ2-1	.	CASSPGTYNEQFF	TGCGCCAGCAGCCCCGGGACATACAATGAGCAGTTCTTC
TRBV18	few	14	TRBJ2-5	.	CASSPYGQQETQYF	TGTGCCAGCTCACCGTATGGACAGCAAGAGACCCAGTACTTC
TRBV5-1	.	14	TRBJ2-3	.	CASSQKAYTDTQYF	TGCGCCAGCAGCCAAAAGGCGTACACAGATACGCAGTATTTT
TRBV29-1	few	10	TRBJ1-1	.	CSVAQTEAFF	TGCAGCGTTGCCCAGACAGAAGCTTTCTTT
TRBV6-2/TRBV6-3	.	13	TRBJ2-4	TRBD2	CASSYAAGGPGYF	TGTGCCAGCAGTTACGCCGCGGGAGGGCCGGGGTACTTC
TRBV7-8	many	16	TRBJ2-3	.	CASSYSPGASTDTQYF	TGTGCCAGCAGCTATTCCCCTGGGGCATCCACAGATACGCAGTATTTT
TRBV3-1	many	14	TRBJ1-1	.	CASRATEMNTEAFF	TGTGCCAGCAGGGCGACAGAAATGAACACTGAAGCTTTCTTT
TRBV5-4	many	15	TRBJ1-1	.	CASSLEQARRTEAFF	TGTGCCAGCAGCTTGGAACAGGCCCGGCGCACTGAAGCTTTCTTT
TRBV4-2	.	13	TRBJ1-2	.	CASSQDGNYGYTF	TGTGCCAGCAGCCAAGACGGGAACTATGGCTACACCTTC
TRBV12-3/TRBV12-4	many	18	TRBJ2-3	TRBD1	CASSSHPRDRGWSDTQYF	TGTGCCAGCAGTTCACACCCTAGGGACAGGGGTTGGTCAGATACGCAGTATTTT
TRBV13	few	16	TRBJ2-3	.	CASSLNPGVSTDTQYF	TGTGCCAGCAGCTTAAATCCAGGGGTGTCCACAGATACGCAGTATTTT
TRBV3-1	many	15	TRBJ2-5	.	CASSRTWDTKETQYF	TGTGCCAGCAGCCGAACATGGGACACGAAAGAGACCCAGTACTTC
TRBV7-2	.	12	TRBJ1-1	.	CASNRLPGEAFF	TGTGCCAGCAACCGACTACCCGGAGAAGCTTTCTTT
TRBV9	many	14	TRBJ1-2	TRBD1	CASSVWDRDYGYTF	TGTGCCAGCAGCGTATGGGACAGGGACTATGGCTACACCTTC
TRBV2	once	14	TRBJ2-7	.	CARKRSRSSYERYF	TGTGCGAGGAAGCGGAGCCGCAGCTCCTACGAGCGGTACTTC
TRBV5-5	few	16	TRBJ1-2	.	CASSRGSVHRYYGYTF	TGTGCCAGCAGCCGAGGAAGCGTCCACAGATACTATGGCTACACCTTC
TRBV29-1	few	13	TRBJ2-1	.	CSVEDTDYNEQFF	TGCAGCGTGGAGGACACGGACTACAATGAGCAGTTCTTC
TRBV12-3/TRBV12-4	few	15	TRBJ2-2	.	CASSFVSGDPGELFF	TGTGCCAGCAGTTTCGTTTCAGGTGATCCCGGGGAGCTGTTTTTT
TRBV28	many	15	TRBJ1-5	TRBD1	CASSQGAKGNQPQHF	TGTGCCAGCAGCCAGGGGGCGAAGGGCAATCAGCCCCAGCATTTT
TRBV6-1	many	14	TRBJ1-5	TRBD1	CASSETGFNQPQHF	TGTGCCAGCAGCGAGACAGGGTTCAATCAGCCCCAGCATTTT
TRBV9	.	15	TRBJ1-5	TRBD1	CASSPGTGVPQPQHF	TGTGCCAGCAGCCCTGGGACAGGGGTCCCTCAGCCCCAGCATTTT
TRBV6-2/TRBV6-3	few	15	TRBJ2-2	TRBD1	CASGQGNANTGELFF	TGTGCCAGCGGACAGGGAAACGCGAACACCGGGGAGCTGTTTTTT
TRBV9	few	17	TRBJ2-6	TRBD1	CASSEGQGPSGANVLTF	TGTGCCAGCAGCGAAGGACAGGGCCCCTCTGGGGCCAACGTCCTGACTTTC
TRBV5-1	many	15	TRBJ2-1	.	CASSLGAGRYNEQFF	TGTGCCAGCAGCTTGGGGGCAGGGAGGTACAATGAGCAGTTCTTC
TRBV3-1	many	16	TRBJ2-7	TRBD2	CASSQDTASGSYEQYF	TGTGCCAGCAGCCAAGATACGGCTAGCGGGAGTTACGAGCAGTACTTC
TRBV11-2	many	14	TRBJ2-1	TRBD2	CASSFSGRAGEQFF	TGTGCCAGCAGCTTCTCGGGGAGGGCCGGTGAGCAGTTCTTC
TRBV12-3/TRBV12-4	many	14	TRBJ1-6	TRBD1	CASSGQGDNSPLHF	TGTGCCAGCAGTGGACAGGGAGACAATTCACCCCTCCACTTT
TRBV6-1	few	14	TRBJ1-1	.	CASRLPGRETEAFF	TGTGCCAGCAGACTGCCGGGAAGAGAAACTGAAGCTTTCTTT
TRBV4-1	.	16	TRBJ2-7	TRBD1	CASSQERTGLSYEQYF	TGCGCCAGCAGCCAAGAGCGGACAGGGCTCTCCTACGAGCAGTACTTC
TRBV9	many	13	TRBJ2-7	.	CASSVGATGEQYF	TGTGCCAGCAGCGTAGGGGCCACTGGGGAGCAGTACTTC
TRBV6-2/TRBV6-3	.	15	TRBJ1-5	.	CASSPKRGAGQPQHF	TGTGCCAGCAGTCCTAAGCGGGGGGCTGGTCAGCCCCAGCATTTT
TRBV7-2	.	18	TRBJ2-6	.	CASTLTGTVAGGANVLTF	TGTGCCAGCACCCTTACAGGGACTGTTGCGGGAGGGGCCAACGTCCTGACTTTC
TRBV11-2	many	16	TRBJ2-3	TRBD2	CASSLWLAGLTDTQYF	TGTGCCAGCAGCTTGTGGCTAGCGGGGCTCACAGATACGCAGTATTTT
TRBV9	many	16	TRBJ2-7	.	CASSATGTVHSYEQYF	TGTGCCAGCAGCGCCACCGGGACCGTCCACTCCTACGAGCAGTACTTC
TRBV6-4	few	13	TRBJ2-1	.	CASSRNGNNEQFF	TGTGCCAGCAGTAGGAACGGGAACAATGAGCAGTTCTTC
TRBV20-1	many	15	TRBJ2-1	TRBD2	CSARWTSGRVDEQFF	TGCAGTGCCAGATGGACTAGCGGGAGGGTCGATGAGCAGTTCTTC
TRBV30	few	14	TRBJ1-3	.	CAWSPGNSGNTIYF	TGTGCCTGGAGCCCCGGGAACTCTGGAAACACCATATATTTT
TRBV11-2	.	16	TRBJ2-7	TRBD1	CASSLAGTGGSYEQYF	TGTGCCAGCAGCTTAGCAGGGACAGGGGGTTCCTACGAGCAGTACTTC
TRBV27	.	15	TRBJ1-2	.	CASSSDVAHNYGYTF	TGTGCCAGCAGCTCCGACGTCGCCCACAACTATGGCTACACCTTC
TRBV11-2	many	16	TRBJ2-2	TRBD2	CASSPRGRPNTGELFF	TGTGCCAGCAGCCCCCGCGGGAGGCCGAACACCGGGGAGCTGTTTTTT
TRBV6-1	many	18	TRBJ2-1	TRBD2	CASSEVWVAGSSYNEQFF	TGTGCCAGCAGTGAAGTTTGGGTAGCGGGTAGCTCCTACAATGAGCAGTTCTTC